The T cell receptor beta chain described here comes from a study of beta chain features in type 1 diabetes. Overall study findings and caveats: When Type 1 diabetes patients were examined, their TCRB CDR3s proved moderately but significantly shorter in all four CD4+ subsets. Naive, central memory and Treg TCRB repertoires seemed to resemble each other more closely in patients than they did in healthy donors.

Isolation of CD4+ naive, central memory, regulatory and stem cell-like memory cells was achieved by sorting via CD45RO/CCR7/CD25/CD127/CD95/CD27. The CDR3 is 14 residues long. Germline V gives CDR1 SGHAT, CDR2 FQNNGV. V dropped 4 bases and J dropped 2; count of bases not matched to a gene: 2. Concerning this clone: Its target is not known.

Every isolated RNA sample was fully reverse transcribed, so sequencing captured expressed TCRB transcripts. Mean read depth for naive, central memory and regulatory T cell samples was roughly 4 million reads. Clones were sequenced by immunoSEQ multiplex PCR, and TCRdb holds only the in-frame ones, with some missing. Among around 70,000 clones listed, just under 50% were seen once. The chain recombines TRBV11-2 with TRBJ2-1, with 7 bases fitting TRBD2. The sequenced sample was central memory CD4+ T cells from blood. The source is a man aged 25 to 45 with type 1 diabetes. The CDR3 DNA reads as TGTGCCAGCAGCTCCGGGACTACCTACAATGAGCAGTTCTTC. This encodes CASSSGTTYNEQFF.